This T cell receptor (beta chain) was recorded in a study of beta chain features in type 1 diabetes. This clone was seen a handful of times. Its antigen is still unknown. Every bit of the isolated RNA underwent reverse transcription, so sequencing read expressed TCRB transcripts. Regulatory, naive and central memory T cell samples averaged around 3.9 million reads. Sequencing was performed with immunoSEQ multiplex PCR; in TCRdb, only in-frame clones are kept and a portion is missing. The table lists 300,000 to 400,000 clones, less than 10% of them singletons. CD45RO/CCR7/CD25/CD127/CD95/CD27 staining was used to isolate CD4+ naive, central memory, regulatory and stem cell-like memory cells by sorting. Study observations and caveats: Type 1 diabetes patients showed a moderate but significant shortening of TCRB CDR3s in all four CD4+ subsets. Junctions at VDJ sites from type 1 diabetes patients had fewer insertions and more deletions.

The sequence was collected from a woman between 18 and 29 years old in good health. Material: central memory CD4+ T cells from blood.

This chain's CDR3 is CASRGRQEALEQYF. The CDR3 region has the DNA TGTGCCAGCAGGGGCAGACAGGAAGCATTGGAGCAGTACTTC. The rearrangement joins TRBV10-3 to TRBJ2-7, with a possible D match to TRBD1 (6 bases). The germline V gene encodes CDR1 ENHRY and CDR2 SYGVKD. V lost 10 bases and J lost 7, with 23 bases in between. The CDR3 runs to 14 residues.